These T cell receptor beta chains were read from a single sample in a study of T-cell reconstitution after alpha-beta-depleted transplantation in children. TCRdb recomputed calls from the PCR reads with MiXCR, one row per CDR3 protein. In the table there are 500,000 to 750,000 distinct CDR3 sequences, 13% of which are singletons. Sequencing used PBMCs, mostly from graft donor cells, obtained 360 days after TCRalphabeta/CD19-depleted stem cell transplant. These receptors were obtained from a male patient aged 10-17 years who had a stem cell transplant for acute myeloid leukemia, so the T cells may come from the graft donor. Each CDR3 is given with its conserved first and last residue.

V: TRBV30; J: TRBJ1-3; CDR3: CAWRGTALGDTIYF
V: TRBV7-9; J: TRBJ1-5; CDR3: CASSRGQVPSRQHF
V: TRBV5-6; J: TRBJ2-3; CDR3: CASSPGPSGHTDTQYF
V: TRBV28; J: TRBJ1-5; CDR3: CASSFGRGVQPQHF
V: TRBV20-1; J: TRBJ2-5; CDR3: CSATLKTQYF
V: TRBV9; J: TRBJ2-3; CDR3: CASSLKYGGDTQYF
V: TRBV20-1; J: TRBJ2-3; CDR3: CSASTGLAGGPLGTDTQYF
V: TRBV20-1; J: TRBJ1-1; CDR3: CSASRGTNTEAFF
V: TRBV20-1; J: TRBJ2-1; CDR3: CSAKGVRKPLVKDNEQFF
V: TRBV27; J: TRBJ2-7; CDR3: CASSSGLASTYEQYF
V: TRBV2; J: TRBJ2-2; CDR3: CASSDVRLNTGELFF
V: TRBV12-3/TRBV12-4; J: TRBJ2-5; CDR3: CASSPGDRGMVEETQYF
V: TRBV6-2/TRBV6-3; J: TRBJ2-5; CDR3: CASSSVSGHETQYF
V: TRBV12-3/TRBV12-4; J: TRBJ1-1; CDR3: CASTLRQEAFF
V: TRBV29-1; J: TRBJ1-4; CDR3: CSVAGQGWEKLFF
V: TRBV7-7; J: TRBJ2-2; CDR3: CASSLEVSSSNTGELFF
V: TRBV18; J: TRBJ2-3; CDR3: CASSPLRLAGGPGTDTQYF
V: TRBV29-1; J: TRBJ2-3; CDR3: CSVGDWSRGSTDTQYF
V: TRBV28; J: TRBJ2-1; CDR3: CASSSGGTVNEQFF
V: TRBV29-1; J: TRBJ2-7; CDR3: CSVEEVSSGTFYEQYF
V: TRBV20-1; J: TRBJ2-1; CDR3: CSARGRESSYNEQFF
V: TRBV11-1; J: TRBJ2-5; CDR3: CASSLRMGRGLNEETQYF
V: TRBV27; J: TRBJ1-5; CDR3: CASSPRTGPQHF
V: TRBV29-1; J: TRBJ1-1; CDR3: CSVLNTEAFF
V: TRBV12-3/TRBV12-4; J: TRBJ2-1; CDR3: CASSEGLAGAREQFF
V: TRBV28; J: TRBJ1-5; CDR3: CASSILDRARQPQHF
V: TRBV20-1; J: TRBJ2-3; CDR3: CSAIARSSPDTQYF
V: TRBV27; J: TRBJ2-1; CDR3: CASRGVGTGNEQFF
V: TRBV5-1; J: TRBJ1-1; CDR3: CASILEDRPIKWATEAFF
V: TRBV19; J: TRBJ2-2; CDR3: CASSIFNTGELFF
V: TRBV29-1; J: TRBJ2-5; CDR3: CSVQVETQYF
V: TRBV20-1; J: TRBJ2-3; CDR3: CSATAAAGYTDTQYF
V: TRBV9; J: TRBJ2-7; CDR3: CASSVDSLAEQYF
V: TRBV7-3; J: TRBJ2-1; CDR3: CASSLRGRSSYNEQFF
V: TRBV24-1; J: TRBJ2-6; CDR3: CATSTGFSSGANVLTF
V: TRBV5-1; J: TRBJ2-2; CDR3: CASSAILAGGPGELFF
V: TRBV7-9; J: TRBJ2-3; CDR3: CASSLDLRGDTQYF
V: TRBV10-3; J: TRBJ1-3; CDR3: CAISDVFLSGNTIYF
V: TRBV12-3/TRBV12-4; J: TRBJ2-7; CDR3: CASSFIRTALSYEQYF
V: TRBV20-1; J: TRBJ2-7; CDR3: CSAPFPPYEQYF
V: TRBV28; J: TRBJ2-1; CDR3: CASRTTSGSPNYNEQFF
V: TRBV12-3/TRBV12-4; J: TRBJ2-1; CDR3: CATSRDRVGNEQFF
V: TRBV7-7; J: TRBJ2-1; CDR3: CASSLGPWNEQFF
V: TRBV29-1; J: TRBJ2-7; CDR3: CSVAGQPHSYEQYF
V: TRBV4-3; J: TRBJ2-1; CDR3: CASSQDLRLAGGRDEQFF
V: TRBV24-1; J: TRBJ2-1; CDR3: CATSPSGRWDEQFF
V: TRBV24-1; J: TRBJ2-1; CDR3: CATSRGGFQSYNEQFF
V: TRBV20-1; J: TRBJ2-7; CDR3: CSARWGRAYEQYF
V: TRBV5-1; J: TRBJ2-7; CDR3: CASSPRQAAYEQYF
V: TRBV12-3/TRBV12-4; J: TRBJ2-3; CDR3: CASSPGPTSTDTQYF
V: TRBV7-3; J: TRBJ1-1; CDR3: CASSLLTNTEAFF
V: TRBV19; J: TRBJ2-1; CDR3: CADGREPSYNEQFF
V: TRBV29-1; J: TRBJ2-3; CDR3: CSVVWIDTQYF